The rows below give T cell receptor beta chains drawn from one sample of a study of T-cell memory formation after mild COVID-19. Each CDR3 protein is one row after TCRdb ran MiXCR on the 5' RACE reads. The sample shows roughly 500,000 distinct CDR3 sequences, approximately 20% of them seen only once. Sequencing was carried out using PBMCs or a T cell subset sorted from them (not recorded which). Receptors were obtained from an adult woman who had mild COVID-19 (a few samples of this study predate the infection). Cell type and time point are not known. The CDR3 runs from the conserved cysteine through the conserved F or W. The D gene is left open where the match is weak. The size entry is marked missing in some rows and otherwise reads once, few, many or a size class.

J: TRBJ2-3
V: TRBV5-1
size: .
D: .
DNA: TGCGCCAGCAGCTTAATAGACAGGACCACAGATACGCAGTATTTT
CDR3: CASSLIDRTTDTQYF

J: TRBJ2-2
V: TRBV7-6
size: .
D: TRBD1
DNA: TGTGCCAGCAGTGGGACAGCGAACACCGGGGAGCTGTTTTTT
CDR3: CASSGTANTGELFF

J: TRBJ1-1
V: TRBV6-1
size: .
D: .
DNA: TGTGCCAGCAGTGCAATTGGACGGCCGCCGAACACTGAAGCTTTCTTT
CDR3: CASSAIGRPPNTEAFF

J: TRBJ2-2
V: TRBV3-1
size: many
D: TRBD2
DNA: TGTGCCAGCAGCCCGAAAGAGACTAGCGGGCCGGGAGGCACCGGGGAGCTGTTTTTT
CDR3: CASSPKETSGPGGTGELFF

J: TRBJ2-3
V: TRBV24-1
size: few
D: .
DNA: TGTGCCACCAGTGACCCGGGCCTCAGGGCGTCAGGCCCCACAGATACGCAGTATTTT
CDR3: CATSDPGLRASGPTDTQYF

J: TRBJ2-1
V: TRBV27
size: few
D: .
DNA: TGTGCCAGCAGTCCCCAGCAATTGGACAATGAGCAGTTCTTC
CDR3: CASSPQQLDNEQFF

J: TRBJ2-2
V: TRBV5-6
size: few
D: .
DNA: TGTGCCAGCAGAGCCCGAGGTAGAGGGAACACCGGGGAGCTGTTTTTT
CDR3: CASRARGRGNTGELFF

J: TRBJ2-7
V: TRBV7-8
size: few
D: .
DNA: TGTGCCAGCAGCTTAGCTGAGGGGTACGAGCAGTACTTC
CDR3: CASSLAEGYEQYF

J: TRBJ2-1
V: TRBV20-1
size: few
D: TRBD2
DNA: TGCAGTGCTCGGACTAGCGGAGGCCCTGAGCAGTTCTTC
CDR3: CSARTSGGPEQFF

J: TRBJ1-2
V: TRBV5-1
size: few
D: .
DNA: TGCGCCAGCAGCTTGGTACTCGGACAGCCCTATGGCTACACCTTC
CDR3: CASSLVLGQPYGYTF

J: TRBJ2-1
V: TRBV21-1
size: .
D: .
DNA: TGTGCCAGCAGCAAAGTGGCCGGGACACAGCTCCCCTACAATGAGCAGTTCTTC
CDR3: CASSKVAGTQLPYNEQFF

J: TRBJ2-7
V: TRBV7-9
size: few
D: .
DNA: TGTGCCAGCAGCTTAGATGCCACCCAAGGGGCCTCCTACGAGCAGTACTTC
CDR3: CASSLDATQGASYEQYF

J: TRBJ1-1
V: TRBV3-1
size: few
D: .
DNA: TGTGCCAGCAGCCAAACAGGGACTGAAGCTTTCTTT
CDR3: CASSQTGTEAFF

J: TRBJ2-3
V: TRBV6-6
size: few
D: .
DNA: TGTGCCAGCAGGCTCCCCGGGGGCCGCACAGATACGCAGTATTTT
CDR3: CASRLPGGRTDTQYF

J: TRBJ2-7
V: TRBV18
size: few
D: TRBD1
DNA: TGTGCCAGCTCATCCAACGGGGACAGACAGAGCTCCTACGAGCAGTACTTC
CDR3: CASSSNGDRQSSYEQYF

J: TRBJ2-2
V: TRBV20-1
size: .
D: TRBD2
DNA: TGCAGTGCCAAAAGCGGGAGCACCGGGGAGCTGTTTTTT
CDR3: CSAKSGSTGELFF

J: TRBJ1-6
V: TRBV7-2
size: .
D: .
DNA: TGTGCCAGCAGCTTCCGACGGGGCTATAATTCACCCCTCCACTTT
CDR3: CASSFRRGYNSPLHF

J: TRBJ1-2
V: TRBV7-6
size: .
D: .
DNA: TGTGCCAGCAGCTTGGAGGGACCCGGACATGGCTACACCTTC
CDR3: CASSLEGPGHGYTF

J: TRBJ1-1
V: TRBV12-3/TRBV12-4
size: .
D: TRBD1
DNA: TGTGCCAGCAGCGGGACAGGGGACGTGAACACTGAAGCTTTCTTT
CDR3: CASSGTGDVNTEAFF

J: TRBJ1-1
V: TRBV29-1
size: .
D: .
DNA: TGCAGCGCTGACCTCGAAATGAACACTGAAGCTTTCTTT
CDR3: CSADLEMNTEAFF

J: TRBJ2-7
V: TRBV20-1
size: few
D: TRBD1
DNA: TGCAGTGCTAGGACAGGGGTGTTGGAGCAGTACTTC
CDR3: CSARTGVLEQYF

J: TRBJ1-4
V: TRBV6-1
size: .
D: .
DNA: TGTGCCAGCAGCGGGGGAAAGGGCAGGGTCCCAAAACTGTTTTTT
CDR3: CASSGGKGRVPKLFF